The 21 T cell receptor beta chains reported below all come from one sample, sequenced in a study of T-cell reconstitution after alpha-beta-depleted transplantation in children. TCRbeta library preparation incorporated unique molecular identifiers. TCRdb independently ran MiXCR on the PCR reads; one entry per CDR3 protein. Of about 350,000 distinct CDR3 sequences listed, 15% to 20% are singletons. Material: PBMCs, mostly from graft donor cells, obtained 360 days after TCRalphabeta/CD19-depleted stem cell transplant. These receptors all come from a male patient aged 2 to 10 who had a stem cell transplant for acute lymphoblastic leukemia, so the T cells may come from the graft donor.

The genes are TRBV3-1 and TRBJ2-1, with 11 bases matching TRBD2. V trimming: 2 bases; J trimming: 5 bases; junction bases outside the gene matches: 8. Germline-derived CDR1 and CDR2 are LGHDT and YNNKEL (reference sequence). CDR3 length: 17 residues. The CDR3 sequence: CASSQTVAGGSHNEQFF. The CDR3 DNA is TGTGCCAGCAGCCAAACCGTAGCGGGAGGGTCACACAATGAGCAGTTCTTC.

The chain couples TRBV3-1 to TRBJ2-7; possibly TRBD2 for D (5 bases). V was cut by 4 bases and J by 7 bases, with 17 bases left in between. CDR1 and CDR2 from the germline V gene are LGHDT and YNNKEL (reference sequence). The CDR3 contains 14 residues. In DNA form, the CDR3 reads TGTGCCAGCAGCCGCGAATTCTTATCGGGGGAGCAGTACTTC. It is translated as CASSREFLSGEQYF.

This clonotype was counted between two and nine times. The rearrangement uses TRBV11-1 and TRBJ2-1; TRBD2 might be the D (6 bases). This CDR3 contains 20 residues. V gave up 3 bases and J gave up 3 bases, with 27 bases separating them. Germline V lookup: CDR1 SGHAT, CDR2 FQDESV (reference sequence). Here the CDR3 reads CASSFLRGRRSEDGYNEQFF. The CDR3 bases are TGTGCCAGCAGCTTCTTGCGGGGACGAAGGTCCGAGGATGGCTACAATGAGCAGTTCTTC.

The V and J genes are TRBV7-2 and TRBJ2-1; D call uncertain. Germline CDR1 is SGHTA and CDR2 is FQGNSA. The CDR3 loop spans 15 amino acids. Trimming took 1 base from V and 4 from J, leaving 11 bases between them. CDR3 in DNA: TGTGCCAGCAGCTTAGTGAGTAGCAGTTACAATGAGCAGTTCTTC. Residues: CASSLVSSSYNEQFF.

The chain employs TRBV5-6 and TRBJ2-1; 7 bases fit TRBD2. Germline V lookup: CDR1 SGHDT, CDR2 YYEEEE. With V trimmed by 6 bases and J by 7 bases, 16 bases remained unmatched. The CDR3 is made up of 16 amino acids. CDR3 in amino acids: CASNLRAGIPGNEQFF. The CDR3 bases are TGTGCCAGCAACCTACGAGCGGGAATCCCGGGTAATGAGCAGTTCTTC.

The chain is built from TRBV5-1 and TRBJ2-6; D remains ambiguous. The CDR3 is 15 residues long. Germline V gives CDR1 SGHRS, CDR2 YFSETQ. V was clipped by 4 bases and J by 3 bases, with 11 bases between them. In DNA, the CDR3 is TGCGCCAGCAGCCCCGGATGGAATGGGGCCAACGTCCTGACTTTC. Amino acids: CASSPGWNGANVLTF.

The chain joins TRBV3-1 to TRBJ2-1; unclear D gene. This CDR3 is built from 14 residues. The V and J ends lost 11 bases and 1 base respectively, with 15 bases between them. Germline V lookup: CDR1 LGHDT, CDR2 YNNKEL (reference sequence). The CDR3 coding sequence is TGTGCCGCATGCAGGTCGGGTTCCTACAATGAGCAGTTCTTC. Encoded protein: CAACRSGSYNEQFF.

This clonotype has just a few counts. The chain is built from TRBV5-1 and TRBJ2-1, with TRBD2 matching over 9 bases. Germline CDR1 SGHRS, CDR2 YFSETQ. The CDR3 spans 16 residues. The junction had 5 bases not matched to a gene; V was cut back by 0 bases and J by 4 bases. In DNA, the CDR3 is TGCGCCAGCAGCTTGGTCCAGACTAGCGGATACAATGAGCAGTTCTTC. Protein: CASSLVQTSGYNEQFF.

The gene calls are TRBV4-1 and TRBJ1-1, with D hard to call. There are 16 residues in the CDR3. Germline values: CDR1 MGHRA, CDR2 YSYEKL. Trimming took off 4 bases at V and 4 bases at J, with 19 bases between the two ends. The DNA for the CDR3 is TGCGCCAGCAGCCGGCCGGGAGGAGGAGGTTCCACTGAAGCTTTCTTT. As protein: CASSRPGGGGSTEAFF.

CDR3 in DNA: TGTGCCAGCAGCGCAGGGACTAGCGGGAGGACGGGCATTCAGTACTTC. Protein sequence: CASSAGTSGRTGIQYF. V is TRBV7-2 and J is TRBJ2-4; 15 bases agree with TRBD2. Per germline, CDR1 SGHTA and CDR2 FQGNSA. This CDR3 comprises 16 residues. V shed 5 bases and J 9 bases; nucleotides not matched to a gene: 8.

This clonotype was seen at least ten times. CDR3 DNA sequence: TGTGCCAGCAGCCCACATGCGGACAGGCTTCACAATGAGCAGTTCTTC. Its protein product is CASSPHADRLHNEQFF. V is TRBV9 and J is TRBJ2-1, with 7 bases lining up with TRBD1. With 4 bases clipped from V and 5 bases from J, the junction kept 12 bases outside the gene matches. The CDR3 length is 16 residues. From germline, CDR1 is SGDLS and CDR2 YYNGEE.

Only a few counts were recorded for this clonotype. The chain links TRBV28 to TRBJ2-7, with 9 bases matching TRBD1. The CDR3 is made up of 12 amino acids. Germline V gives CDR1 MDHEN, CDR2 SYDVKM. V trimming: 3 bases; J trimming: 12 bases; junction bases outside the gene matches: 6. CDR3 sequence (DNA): TGTGCCAGCAGTTTTCGTGGGACAGGGCGGTACTTC. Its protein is CASSFRGTGRYF.

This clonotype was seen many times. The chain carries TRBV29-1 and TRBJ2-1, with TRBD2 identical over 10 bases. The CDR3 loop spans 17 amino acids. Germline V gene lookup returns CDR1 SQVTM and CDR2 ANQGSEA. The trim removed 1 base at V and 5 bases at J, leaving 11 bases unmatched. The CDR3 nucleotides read TGCAGCGTTGAAGGTGCGATAGCGGGAGGCAAGAACAATGAGCAGTTCTTC. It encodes CSVEGAIAGGKNNEQFF.

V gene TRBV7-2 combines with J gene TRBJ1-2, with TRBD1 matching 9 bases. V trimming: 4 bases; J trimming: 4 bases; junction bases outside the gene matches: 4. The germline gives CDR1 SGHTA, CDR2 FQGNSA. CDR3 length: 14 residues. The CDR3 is CASSSQGASYGYTF. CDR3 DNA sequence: TGTGCCAGCAGCTCACAGGGGGCAAGCTATGGCTACACCTTC.

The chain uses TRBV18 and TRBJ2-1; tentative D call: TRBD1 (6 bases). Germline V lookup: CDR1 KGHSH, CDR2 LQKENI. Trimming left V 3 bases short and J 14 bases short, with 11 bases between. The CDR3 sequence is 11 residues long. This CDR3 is CASSPDRFKFF. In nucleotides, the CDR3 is TGTGCCAGCTCACCGGACAGATTTAAGTTCTTC. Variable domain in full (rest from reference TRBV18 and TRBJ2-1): NAGVMQNPRHLVRRRGQEARLRCSPMKGHSHVYWYRQLPEEGLKFMVYLQKENIIDESGMPKERFSAEFPKEGPSILRIQQVVRGDSAAYFCASSPDRFKFFGPGTRLTVL.

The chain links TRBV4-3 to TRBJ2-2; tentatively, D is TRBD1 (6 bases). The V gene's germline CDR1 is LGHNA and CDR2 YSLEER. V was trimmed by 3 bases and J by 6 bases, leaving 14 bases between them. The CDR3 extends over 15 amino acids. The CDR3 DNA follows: TGCGCCAGCAGCCACTCCGCGGCAGGGGCCGGGGAGCTGTTTTTT. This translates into CASSHSAAGAGELFF.

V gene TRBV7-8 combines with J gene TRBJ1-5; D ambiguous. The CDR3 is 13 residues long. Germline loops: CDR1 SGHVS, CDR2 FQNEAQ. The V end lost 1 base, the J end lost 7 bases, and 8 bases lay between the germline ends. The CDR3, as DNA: TGTGCCAGCAGCTTAGAAAGCAGGCAGCCCCAGCATTTT. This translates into CASSLESRQPQHF.

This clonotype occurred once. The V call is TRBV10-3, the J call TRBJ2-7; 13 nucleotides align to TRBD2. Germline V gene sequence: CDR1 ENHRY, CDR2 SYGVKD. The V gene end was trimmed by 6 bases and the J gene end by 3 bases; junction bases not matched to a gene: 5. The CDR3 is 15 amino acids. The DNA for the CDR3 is TGTGCCATCAGACTAGCGGGAGGGCGGGGCTACGAGCAGTACTTC. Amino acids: CAIRLAGGRGYEQYF.

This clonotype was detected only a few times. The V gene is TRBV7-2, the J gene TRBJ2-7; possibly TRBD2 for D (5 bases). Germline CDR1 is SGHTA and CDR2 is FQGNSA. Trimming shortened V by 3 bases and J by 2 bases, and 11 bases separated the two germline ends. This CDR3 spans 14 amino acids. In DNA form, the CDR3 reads TGTGCCAGCAGCTTCGTGGGAGCCCCCTACGAGCAGTACTTC. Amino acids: CASSFVGAPYEQYF. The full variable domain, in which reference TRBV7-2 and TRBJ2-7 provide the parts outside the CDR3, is GAGVSQSPSNKVTEKGKDVELRCDPISGHTALYWYRQSLGQGLEFLIYFQGNSAPDKSGLPSDRFSAERTGGSVSTLTIQRTQQEDSAVYLCASSFVGAPYEQYFGPGTRLTVT.

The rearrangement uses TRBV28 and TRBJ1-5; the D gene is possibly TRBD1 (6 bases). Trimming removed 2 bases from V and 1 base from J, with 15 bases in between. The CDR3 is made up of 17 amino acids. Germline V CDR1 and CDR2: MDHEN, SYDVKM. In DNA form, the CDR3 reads TGTGCCAGCAGTTTAAAATCCCGCGGGACAAGCAATCAGCCCCAGCATTTT. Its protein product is CASSLKSRGTSNQPQHF.

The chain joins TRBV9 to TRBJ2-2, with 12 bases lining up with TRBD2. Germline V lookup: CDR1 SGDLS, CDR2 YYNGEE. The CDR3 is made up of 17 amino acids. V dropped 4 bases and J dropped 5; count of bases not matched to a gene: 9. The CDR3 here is CASSPTRLAGVTGELFF. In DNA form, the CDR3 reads TGTGCCAGCAGCCCCACCCGACTAGCGGGAGTAACCGGGGAGCTGTTTTTT.